Given below is one T cell receptor (beta chain) in context. This entry belongs to a study of blood T cell repertoires in COVID-19. The wider study: Acute and convalescent COVID-19 samples came from the United States, Italy and Spain.

In the authors' methods: Researchers report that nucleated cell counts were estimated from reference gene primer amplification. Repertoires were generated with immunoSEQ multiplex PCR, while TCRdb's copy carries only in-frame clones and drops some. V and J calls and clone size are copied from that table; D and trimming were computed from the DNA. The repertoire consists of 70,000 or so clones, with 75% to 85% occurring once and the leading ten covering around 15%. After removal of 1 base from V and 4 bases from J, the junction contained 6 bases not matched to a gene. Germline CDR1 LGHDT, CDR2 YNNKEL (reference sequence). The CDR3 spans 16 residues.

The V call is TRBV3-1 (or the pseudogene TRBV3-2), the J call TRBJ2-5, with 10 nucleotides matching TRBD1. This clonotype originated in a human donor in a cohort sampled during active COVID-19. Specimen: peripheral blood. The CDR3 bases are TGTGCCAGCAGCCAAGCGGGGGACAGGGGAGTAGAGACCCAGTACTTC. Residues: CASSQAGDRGVETQYF.